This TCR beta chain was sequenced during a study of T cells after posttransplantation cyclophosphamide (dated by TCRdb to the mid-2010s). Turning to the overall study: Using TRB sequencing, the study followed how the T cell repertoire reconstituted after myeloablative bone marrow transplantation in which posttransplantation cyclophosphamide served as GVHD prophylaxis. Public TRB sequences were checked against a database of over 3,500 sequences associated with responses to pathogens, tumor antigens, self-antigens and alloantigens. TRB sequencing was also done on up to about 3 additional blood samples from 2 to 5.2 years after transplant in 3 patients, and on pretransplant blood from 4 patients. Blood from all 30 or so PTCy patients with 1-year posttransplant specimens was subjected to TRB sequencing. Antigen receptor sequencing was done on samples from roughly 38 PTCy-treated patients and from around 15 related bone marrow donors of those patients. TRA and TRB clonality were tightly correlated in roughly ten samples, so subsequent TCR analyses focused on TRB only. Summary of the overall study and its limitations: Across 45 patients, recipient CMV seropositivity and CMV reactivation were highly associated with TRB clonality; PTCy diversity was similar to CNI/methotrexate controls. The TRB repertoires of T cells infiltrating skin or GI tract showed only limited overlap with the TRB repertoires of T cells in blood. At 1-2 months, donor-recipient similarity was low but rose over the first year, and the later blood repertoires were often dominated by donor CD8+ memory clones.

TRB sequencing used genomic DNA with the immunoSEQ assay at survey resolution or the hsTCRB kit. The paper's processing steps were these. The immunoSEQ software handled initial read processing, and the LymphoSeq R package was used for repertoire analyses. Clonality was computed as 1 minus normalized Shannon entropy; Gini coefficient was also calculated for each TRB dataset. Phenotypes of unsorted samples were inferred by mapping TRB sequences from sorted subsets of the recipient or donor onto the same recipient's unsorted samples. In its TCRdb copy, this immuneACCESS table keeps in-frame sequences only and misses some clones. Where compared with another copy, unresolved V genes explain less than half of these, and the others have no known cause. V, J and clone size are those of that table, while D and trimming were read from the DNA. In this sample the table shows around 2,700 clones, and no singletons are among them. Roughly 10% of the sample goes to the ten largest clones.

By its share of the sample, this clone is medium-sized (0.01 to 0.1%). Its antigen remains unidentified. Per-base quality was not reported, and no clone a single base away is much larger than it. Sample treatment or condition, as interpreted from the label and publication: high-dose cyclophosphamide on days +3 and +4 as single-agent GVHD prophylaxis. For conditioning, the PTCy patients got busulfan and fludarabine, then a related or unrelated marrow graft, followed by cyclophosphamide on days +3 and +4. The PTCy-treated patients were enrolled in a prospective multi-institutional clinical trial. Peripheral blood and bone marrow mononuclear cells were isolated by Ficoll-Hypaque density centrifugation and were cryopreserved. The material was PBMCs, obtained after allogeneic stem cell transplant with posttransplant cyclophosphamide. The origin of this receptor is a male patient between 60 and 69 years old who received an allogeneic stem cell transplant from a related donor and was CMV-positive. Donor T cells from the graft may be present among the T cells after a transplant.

The sequenced DNA: TGTGCCAGCAGACAGGGAAGGAGTAGCAATCAGCCCCAGCATTTT. Translation gives CASRQGRSSNQPQHF. Rearrangement joined TRBV2 to TRBJ1-5; the D gene is perhaps TRBD1, from 6 matching bases. Trimming costs V 6 bases and J 0 bases, and their ends lie 12 bases apart. The CDR3 sequence holds 15 residues, the cysteine and phenylalanine included. Of all the DNA, just the CDR3 is kept, 45 bases in frame from base 1. From the germline V gene, CDR1 is SNHLY and CDR2 is FYNNEI.